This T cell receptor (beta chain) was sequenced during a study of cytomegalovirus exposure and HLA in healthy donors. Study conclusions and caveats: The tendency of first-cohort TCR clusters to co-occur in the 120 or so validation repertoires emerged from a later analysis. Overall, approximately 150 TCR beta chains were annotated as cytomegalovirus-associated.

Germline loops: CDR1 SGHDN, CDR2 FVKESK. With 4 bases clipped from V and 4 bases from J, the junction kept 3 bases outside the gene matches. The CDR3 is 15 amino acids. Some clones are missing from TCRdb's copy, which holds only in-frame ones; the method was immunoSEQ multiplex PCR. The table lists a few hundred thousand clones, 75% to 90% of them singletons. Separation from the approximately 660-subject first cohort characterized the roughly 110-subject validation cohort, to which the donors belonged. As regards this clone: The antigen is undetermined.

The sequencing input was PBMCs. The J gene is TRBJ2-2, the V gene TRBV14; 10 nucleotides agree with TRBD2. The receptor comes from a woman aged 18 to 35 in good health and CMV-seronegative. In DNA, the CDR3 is TGTGCCAGCAGCCTAGCGGGAGGTTTCACCGGGGAGCTGTTTTTT. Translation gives CASSLAGGFTGELFF.